The 30 T cell receptor beta chains in this list originate from one sample, sequenced in a study of T-cell memory formation after mild COVID-19. TCRdb independently ran MiXCR on the 5' RACE reads; one entry per CDR3 protein. The sample includes about 560,000 distinct CDR3 sequences, roughly a fifth of them seen just once. Source material: PBMCs or a T cell subset sorted from them (not recorded which). These TCRs come from an adult woman who had mild COVID-19 (a few samples of this study predate the infection). Cell type and time point are not known.

This clonotype has only a few counts. The chain combines TRBV25-1 with TRBJ2-1; 7 positions agree with TRBD2. CDR3 length: 16 residues. From germline, CDR1 is MGHDK and CDR2 SYGVNS. V shed 3 bases, J shed 0 bases, and the junction held 5 bases outside the gene matches. Written as DNA, the CDR3 is TGTGCCAGCAGTGACCCGGGGGGTAACTCCTACAATGAGCAGTTCTTC. Protein: CASSDPGGNSYNEQFF.

This sequence joins TRBV24-1 and TRBJ2-1; 14 nucleotides agree with TRBD2. Germline CDR1 is KGHDR and CDR2 is SFDVKD. The CDR3 covers 17 residues. J lost 4 bases, V lost 3 bases, and 4 bases had no gene match. CDR3 nucleotides: TGTGCCACCAGTGATACGACTAGCGGGAGGGTTTACAATGAGCAGTTCTTC. Translated: CATSDTTSGRVYNEQFF.

This clonotype was seen only a few times. The chain is built from TRBV7-2 and TRBJ1-6; 7 nucleotides agree with TRBD1. Losses at the gene ends were 0 bases for V and 6 bases for J; bases not matched to a gene: 8. Germline lookup yields CDR1 SGHTA and CDR2 FQGNSA. The CDR3 consists of 17 residues. The CDR3 is CASSLAAQGDFNSPLHF. The CDR3 DNA follows: TGTGCCAGCAGCTTAGCGGCGCAGGGGGACTTTAATTCACCCCTCCACTTT.

CDR3 protein: CASRGFGTGNEQFF. The CDR3 DNA reads TGTGCCAGCAGGGGATTCGGGACTGGCAATGAGCAGTTCTTC. The chain couples TRBV2 to TRBJ2-1, with a tentative D call TRBD2 (6 bases). The CDR3 runs 14 residues. Germline lookup yields CDR1 SNHLY and CDR2 FYNNEI. The V and J ends lost 6 bases and 6 bases respectively, with 15 bases between them.

The rearrangement links TRBV12-3 or TRBV12-4 to TRBJ2-5, with D uncertain. V dropped 3 bases and J dropped 5 bases, with 13 bases sitting between them. This CDR3 is 14 amino acids long. The CDR3 is CASSLLAARETQYF. The CDR3 bases are TGTGCCAGCAGTTTGTTGGCTGCAAGGGAGACCCAGTACTTC.

The chain carries TRBV29-1 and TRBJ2-5, with D perhaps matching TRBD2 (5 bases). The V end lost 4 bases, the J end lost 5 bases, and 20 bases lay between the germline ends. Per germline, CDR1 SQVTM and CDR2 ANQGSEA. The CDR3 contains 15 residues. The DNA for the CDR3 is TGCAGCGTTGTAAGTCCGGGATCCCTCCGGGAGACCCAGTACTTC. Residues: CSVVSPGSLRETQYF.

The rearrangement links TRBV20-1 to TRBJ1-2; 7 bases fit TRBD1. V shed 0 bases and J 3 bases; nucleotides not matched to a gene: 4. Germline V lookup: CDR1 DFQATT, CDR2 SNEGSKA (reference sequence). The CDR3 runs 14 residues. The CDR3 is CSAREEGADYGYTF. The CDR3 nucleotides are TGCAGTGCTAGAGAAGAGGGGGCTGACTATGGCTACACCTTC.

This chain connects TRBV7-9 to TRBJ2-7, with D possibly TRBD1 on 5 matching bases. Germline V gene sequence: CDR1 SEHNR, CDR2 FQNEAQ (reference sequence). The CDR3 runs to 14 residues. The V end was cut by 5 bases, the J end by 6 bases, with 17 bases between. The CDR3 DNA is TGTGCCAGCAGCCAAGGGTCCAGGGATAGCGAGCAGTACTTC. Its translation is CASSQGSRDSEQYF. Full variable domain (outside the CDR3, taken from reference TRBV7-9 and TRBJ2-7): DTGVSQNPRHKITKRGQNVTFRCDPISEHNRLYWYRQTLGQGPEFLTYFQNEAQLEKSRLLSDRFSAERPKGSFSTLEIQRTEQGDSAMYLCASSQGSRDSEQYFGPGTRLTVT.

This clonotype was picked up a small number of times. This rearrangement joins TRBV5-6 to TRBJ2-5; a weak D match, TRBD1 (6 bases). CDR1 is SGHDT, CDR2 YYEEEE, per germline. V lost 1 base and J 2 bases, leaving 15 bases between the germline ends. This CDR3 has 16 amino acids. CDR3 nucleotides: TGTGCCAGCAGCTTGCCCAGGGACATACCTCAAGAGACCCAGTACTTC. This encodes CASSLPRDIPQETQYF.

This clonotype was seen only a few times. The chain uses TRBV4-1 and TRBJ2-1; D gene uncertain. The CDR3 runs to 13 residues. Trimming took off 1 base at V and 8 bases at J, with 9 bases between the two ends. CDR1 and CDR2 from the germline V gene are MGHRA and YSYEKL. CDR3: CASSQALVDEQFF. The CDR3 bases are TGCGCCAGCAGCCAAGCCCTCGTGGATGAGCAGTTCTTC.

This chain joins TRBV4-3 and TRBJ2-7; TRBD1 agrees at 9 bases. Per the germline V gene, CDR1 is LGHNA and CDR2 is YSLEER. The V and J ends lost 4 bases and 4 bases, in that order; junction bases with no gene match: 8. The CDR3 loop spans 15 amino acids. The CDR3 coding sequence is TGCGCCAGCAGCCCCACCGGGACAGGGCTATACGAGCAGTACTTC. It encodes CASSPTGTGLYEQYF.

This clonotype was observed a few times. The CDR3 DNA follows: TGTGCCAGCAGCCAAGATATGGGGTTCGGGACAGGGGGTACCTACGAGCAGTACTTC. Its translation is CASSQDMGFGTGGTYEQYF. The J gene is TRBJ2-7, the V gene TRBV14; 11 bases are a match to TRBD1. CDR1 is SGHDN, CDR2 FVKESK, per germline. V was pared by 0 bases and J by 2 bases, with 12 bases of the junction left unmatched. The CDR3 is 19 amino acids. The variable domain in full, with the rest retrieved from reference TRBV14 and TRBJ2-7, is EAGVTQFPSHSVIEKGQTVTLRCDPISGHDNLYWYRRVMGKEIKFLLHFVKESKQDESGMPNNRFLAERTGGTYSTLKVQPAELEDSGVYFCASSQDMGFGTGGTYEQYFGPGTRLTVT.

V and J are TRBV12-3 or TRBV12-4 and TRBJ2-1, with D unclear. The V and J ends lost 3 bases and 6 bases respectively, with 15 bases between them. The CDR3 runs 15 residues. The CDR3 DNA sequence: TGTGCCAGCAGTTTTACCCTTACGGCCAGCAATGAGCAGTTCTTC. Its protein is CASSFTLTASNEQFF.

The V call is TRBV4-3, the J call TRBJ2-1; 8 bases line up with TRBD2. CDR3 length: 17 amino acids. Trimming cost V 0 bases and J 2 bases; bases outside gene matches: 6. Germline V lookup: CDR1 LGHNA, CDR2 YSLEER. This CDR3 reads CASSQDGGRTAYNEQFF. The CDR3 region has the DNA TGCGCCAGCAGCCAAGACGGCGGGAGGACGGCCTACAATGAGCAGTTCTTC.

This chain connects TRBV27 to TRBJ1-5; D is uncertain. From germline, CDR1 is MNHEY and CDR2 SMNVEV (reference sequence). There are 14 residues in the CDR3. Trimming left V 1 base short and J 4 bases short, with 8 bases between. CDR3 residues: CASSLYGWNQPQHF. The CDR3 DNA sequence: TGTGCCAGCAGTTTATATGGGTGGAATCAGCCCCAGCATTTT.

This clonotype was picked up a small number of times. The V gene is TRBV12-3 or TRBV12-4, the J gene TRBJ2-1, with 10 bases lining up with TRBD2. The CDR3 runs 15 residues. J gave up 2 bases and V 8 bases, and 6 bases lay outside the gene matches. The CDR3, as DNA: TGTGCCAGCCACCCCACTAGCGGGGCCTACAATGAGCAGTTCTTC. Its translation is CASHPTSGAYNEQFF.

V usage is TRBV6-5 and J usage is TRBJ2-6; 8 bases align to TRBD1. V was clipped by 5 bases and J by 0 bases; unmatched bases: 3. Looked up from germline, CDR1 is MNHEY and CDR2 is SVGAGI. The length of the CDR3 is 16 residues. Here the CDR3 reads CASSKDRASGANVLTF. The CDR3 coding sequence is TGTGCCAGCAGTAAGGACAGGGCCTCTGGGGCCAACGTCCTGACTTTC.

The V gene is TRBV7-8, the J gene TRBJ2-1; D assignment may be TRBD1 or TRBD2 (6 bases each). Deletions cut 8 bases from V and 2 bases from J, with 13 bases between. Germline V gene sequence: CDR1 SGHVS, CDR2 FQNEAQ. The CDR3 spans 14 residues. Written as DNA, the CDR3 is TGTGCCAGCGAGGGGGGAAATGCCTACAATGAGCAGTTCTTC. This codes for CASEGGNAYNEQFF.

This clonotype appeared a few times. The CDR3 protein is CASSDRPGETQYF. The DNA for the CDR3 is TGTGCCAGCTCGGACAGACCGGGAGAGACCCAGTACTTC. The chain combines TRBV9 with TRBJ2-5, with D possibly TRBD1 on 6 matching bases. Germline assignment: CDR1 SGDLS and CDR2 YYNGEE. V was shortened by 7 bases and J by 4 bases, with 14 bases between the two germline ends. This CDR3 spans 13 amino acids.

The chain joins TRBV3-1 to TRBJ2-7, with unresolved D. The germline V gene encodes CDR1 LGHDT and CDR2 YNNKEL (reference sequence). The CDR3 sequence is 13 residues long. The V and J ends lost 3 bases and 3 bases respectively, with 9 bases between them. In nucleotides, the CDR3 is TGTGCCAGCAGCCAGTTCGGAAACTACGAGCAGTACTTC. It codes for CASSQFGNYEQYF.

The chain recombines TRBV11-2 with TRBJ2-2; D possibly matches TRBD1 or TRBD2 (5 bases each). CDR3 size: 13 residues. V lost 6 bases and J 4 bases, leaving 9 bases between the germline ends. CDR1 SGHAT and CDR2 FQNNGV come from the germline V gene. The CDR3 reads CASSWDLTGELFF. For the CDR3, the DNA is TGTGCCAGCAGTTGGGACCTCACCGGGGAGCTGTTTTTT. Drawing the rest from reference TRBV11-2 and TRBJ2-2, the complete variable domain is EAGVAQSPRYKIIEKRQSVAFWCNPISGHATLYWYQQILGQGPKLLIQFQNNGVVDDSQLPKDRFSAERLKGVDSTLKIQPAKLEDSAVYLCASSWDLTGELFFGEGSRLTVL.

The chain is built from TRBV4-1 and TRBJ1-1, with D hard to call. The CDR3 loop spans 14 amino acids. Trimming pared 4 bases from V and 5 bases from J, leaving 14 bases between. Germline V lookup: CDR1 MGHRA, CDR2 YSYEKL. The chain's CDR3 is CASSLRRSGTEAFF. The CDR3 coding sequence is TGCGCCAGCAGCCTCAGGCGAAGCGGTACTGAAGCTTTCTTT.

This clonotype was seen a handful of times. The chain combines TRBV30 with TRBJ1-1; 8 bases match TRBD1. The V gene's germline CDR1 is GTSNPN and CDR2 SVGIG (reference sequence). The CDR3 covers 15 residues. With 4 bases clipped from V and 1 base from J, the junction kept 8 bases outside the gene matches. The CDR3 spells CAWKETGGPNTEAFF. Here the CDR3 DNA reads TGTGCCTGGAAGGAAACAGGGGGACCGAACACTGAAGCTTTCTTT.

On this clonotype: The junction departs from germline at one end; a sequencing error may be responsible. CDR3 amino acids: CASNLAPRTDTQYF. For the CDR3, the DNA is TGCGCCAGCAACTTGGCCCCCCGGACAGATACGCAGTATTTT. The chain uses TRBV5-1 and TRBJ2-3, with no clear D. This CDR3 is 14 amino acids long. Per germline, CDR1 SGHRS and CDR2 YFSETQ.

This clonotype was recorded many times. The chain links TRBV2 to TRBJ1-5; the D gene is possibly TRBD1 (6 bases). Germline lookup yields CDR1 SNHLY and CDR2 FYNNEI. Trimming took off 10 bases at V and 0 bases at J, with 16 bases between the two ends. This CDR3 spans 15 amino acids. In nucleotides, the CDR3 is TGTGCCATGGGACACCTCTACGATAGCAATCAGCCCCAGCATTTT. It translates to CAMGHLYDSNQPQHF.

This chain joins TRBV19 and TRBJ1-1, with 7 bases lining up with TRBD1. Trimming cost V 7 bases and J 1 base; bases outside gene matches: 9. CDR1 and CDR2 from the germline V gene are LNHDA and SQIVND (reference sequence). The CDR3 runs to 15 residues. The CDR3 DNA sequence: TGTGCCAGTACCTCTGGCGGGACAGAGAACACTGAAGCTTTCTTT. Translated, it gives CASTSGGTENTEAFF. Complete variable domain (other parts from reference TRBV19 and TRBJ1-1): DGGITQSPKYLFRKEGQNVTLSCEQNLNHDAMYWYRQDPGQGLRLIYYSQIVNDFQKGDIAEGYSVSREKKESFPLTVTSAQKNPTAFYLCASTSGGTENTEAFFGQGTRLTVV.

The sample holds a few counts of this clonotype. The chain uses TRBV24-1 and TRBJ1-2; 9 bases align to TRBD1. Germline-derived CDR1 and CDR2 are KGHDR and SFDVKD. The V segment lost 0 bases and the J segment 6 bases; nucleotides outside the gene matches: 1. CDR3 length equals 14 residues. CDR3 sequence reads: CATSDLHRGHGYTF. For the CDR3, the DNA is TGTGCCACCAGTGATTTGCACAGGGGGCATGGCTACACCTTC.

A few counts support this clonotype. The chain has TRBV7-9 and TRBJ1-1, with 8 bases identical to TRBD1. Trimming at V came to 4 bases and at J to 4 bases, leaving 8 bases not matched to a gene. The CDR3 totals 15 residues. Looked up from germline, CDR1 is SEHNR and CDR2 is FQNEAQ (reference sequence). CDR3 DNA: TGTGCCAGCAGCTCCGGACAGGGAGCCGGCACTGAAGCTTTCTTT. It encodes CASSSGQGAGTEAFF.

The chain employs TRBV6-1 and TRBJ2-7; D uncertain. The V and J ends lost 0 bases and 2 bases respectively, with 5 bases between them. CDR3 length equals 13 residues. CDR1 is MNHNS and CDR2 is SASEGT in the germline V gene. The CDR3 bases are TGTGCCAGCAGTGAAGCGAGCGCCTACGAGCAGTACTTC. Amino acids: CASSEASAYEQYF.

This sequence joins TRBV5-4 and TRBJ1-2, with a weak D call TRBD1 (5 bases). This CDR3 region has 17 residues. Germline V gene lookup returns CDR1 SGHNT and CDR2 YYREEE (reference sequence). Trimming took 4 bases from V and 0 from J, leaving 19 bases between them. The CDR3 protein is CASSREGWRDSNYGYTF. The DNA of the CDR3 is TGTGCCAGCAGCCGTGAAGGGTGGCGGGACTCTAACTATGGCTACACCTTC.